The 6 T cell receptor beta chains below were found in one sample sequenced in a study of T cell changes during pregnancy in multiple sclerosis. Profiled with immunoSEQ multiplex PCR; TCRdb holds only in-frame clones, not every one. The table lists about 59,000 clones, over 85% of them singletons. The sequences come from CD4+ T cells from peripheral blood mononuclear cells, collected before pregnancy. These receptors all stem from a female donor with multiple sclerosis, enrolled in a pregnancy study.

This chain uses TRBV7-3 with TRBJ1-6, with D perhaps TRBD1 (5 bases). V was cut by 0 bases and J by 10 bases, with 13 bases left in between. There are 15 residues in the CDR3. CDR1 and CDR2 (germline): SGHTA, FQGTGA. CDR3 in amino acids: CASSLTPGRGSPLHF. The CDR3 DNA reads as TGTGCCAGCAGCTTAACGCCAGGGCGAGGATCACCCCTCCACTTT.

The rearrangement links TRBV9 to TRBJ2-3; 7 positions agree with TRBD2. From germline, CDR1 is SGDLS and CDR2 YYNGEE. V lost 1 base and J lost 2; bases outside the gene matches: 4. This CDR3 has 15 amino acids. This CDR3 is CASSVPSGNTDTQYF. The CDR3 DNA sequence: TGTGCCAGCAGCGTACCAAGCGGGAACACAGATACGCAGTATTTT.

Comments on this clone: An end of the junction differs from the germline gene, which may be a read error. The chain has TRBV28 and TRBJ2-5, with TRBD2 matching over 9 bases. The CDR3 consists of 16 residues. CDR1 is MDHEN and CDR2 is SYDVKM in the germline V gene. The CDR3 nucleotides are TGTGCCAGCAGTTTCCGCGGGAGGGGGTACCAAGAGACCCGGTACTTC. Translated: CASSFRGRGYQETRYF.

This chain connects TRBV9 to TRBJ2-7, with 7 bases aligning to TRBD1. Germline CDR1 is SGDLS and CDR2 is YYNGEE. The V gene end was trimmed by 0 bases and the J gene end by 2 bases; junction bases not matched to a gene: 2. The CDR3 loop spans 14 amino acids. The CDR3 protein is CASSVGQGTYEQYF. In DNA form, the CDR3 reads TGTGCCAGCAGCGTAGGACAGGGAACCTACGAGCAGTACTTC.

The chain recombines TRBV4-3 with TRBJ1-4; a possible D gene is TRBD1 (6 bases). The V end was cut by 1 base, the J end by 7 bases, with 13 bases between. The V gene's germline CDR1 is LGHNA and CDR2 YSLEER. The CDR3 is 15 residues long. The CDR3 is CASSQGGGFSEKLFF. As DNA, the CDR3 is TGCGCCAGCAGCCAAGGGGGGGGCTTTAGTGAAAAACTGTTTTTT.

This clone has more than one count but fewer than ten. V is TRBV11-2 and J is TRBJ1-1, with TRBD1 as a possible D gene (5 bases). Germline V gene sequence: CDR1 SGHAT, CDR2 FQNNGV. The germline V and J ends were trimmed by 4 bases and 1 base, with 13 bases remaining between them. This CDR3 contains 15 residues. Here the CDR3 reads CASSSTRTRNTEAFF. The CDR3 DNA reads as TGTGCCAGCAGCTCGACCCGGACAAGGAACACTGAAGCTTTCTTT.